What follows describes a single T cell receptor (beta chain). This specimen comes from a study of control samples from healthy donors and cancer patients. V lost 3 bases and J lost 9; bases outside the gene matches: 2. The CDR3 has 13 amino acids. Germline CDR1 KGHDR, CDR2 SFDVKD. Assay: immunoSEQ multiplex PCR; the TCRdb copy retains only in-frame clones and omits some. The sample lists roughly 120,000 clones; 88% were seen once. The sequenced sample consisted of PBMCs. The chain employs TRBV24-1 and TRBJ2-1; 9 nucleotides agree with TRBD2. The receptor comes from a woman aged 55 to 70 with lung cancer. CDR3 region: CATSDRLAAEQFF. The CDR3 nucleotides are TGTGCCACCAGTGATCGACTAGCGGCTGAGCAGTTCTTC.